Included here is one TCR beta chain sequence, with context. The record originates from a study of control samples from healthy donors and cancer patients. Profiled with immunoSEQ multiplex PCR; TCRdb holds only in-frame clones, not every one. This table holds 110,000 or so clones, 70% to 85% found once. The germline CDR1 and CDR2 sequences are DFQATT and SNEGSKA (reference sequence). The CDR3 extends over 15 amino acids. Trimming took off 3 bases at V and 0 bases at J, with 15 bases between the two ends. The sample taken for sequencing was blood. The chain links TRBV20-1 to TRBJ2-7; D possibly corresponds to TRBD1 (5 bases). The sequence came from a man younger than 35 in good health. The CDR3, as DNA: TGCAGTGCTAGTCGTGGCAGGGCCGTCTCCTACGAGCAGTACGTC. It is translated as CSASRGRAVSYEQYV.